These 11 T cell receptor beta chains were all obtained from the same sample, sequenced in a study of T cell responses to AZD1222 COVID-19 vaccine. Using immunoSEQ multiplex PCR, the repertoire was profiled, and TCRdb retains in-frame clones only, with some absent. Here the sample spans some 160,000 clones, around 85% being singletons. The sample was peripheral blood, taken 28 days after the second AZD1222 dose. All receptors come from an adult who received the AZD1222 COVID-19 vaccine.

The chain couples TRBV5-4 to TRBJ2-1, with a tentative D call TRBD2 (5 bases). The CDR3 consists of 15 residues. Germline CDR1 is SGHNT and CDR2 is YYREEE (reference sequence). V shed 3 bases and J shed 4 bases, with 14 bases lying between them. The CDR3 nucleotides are TGTGCCAGCAGCTCGTACCTAGCTCAATACAATGAGCAGTTCTTC. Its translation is CASSSYLAQYNEQFF.

The chain's CDR3 is CASSREGRGMNTEAFF. In DNA form, the CDR3 reads TGTGCCAGCAGCCGGGAGGGGAGGGGAATGAACACTGAAGCTTTCTTT. The chain uses TRBV5-8 and TRBJ1-1; D possibly corresponds to TRBD1 (5 bases). CDR1 is SGHTS and CDR2 is YDEGEE in the germline V gene. V lost 4 bases, J lost 0 bases, and 16 bases lay in between. This CDR3 region has 16 residues.

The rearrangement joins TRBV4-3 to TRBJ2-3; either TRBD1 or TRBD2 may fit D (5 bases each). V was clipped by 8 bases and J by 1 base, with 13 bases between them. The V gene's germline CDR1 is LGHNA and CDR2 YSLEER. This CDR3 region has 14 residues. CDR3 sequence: CASGRGARTDTQYF. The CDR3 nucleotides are TGCGCCAGCGGGCGAGGGGCCCGCACAGATACGCAGTATTTT.

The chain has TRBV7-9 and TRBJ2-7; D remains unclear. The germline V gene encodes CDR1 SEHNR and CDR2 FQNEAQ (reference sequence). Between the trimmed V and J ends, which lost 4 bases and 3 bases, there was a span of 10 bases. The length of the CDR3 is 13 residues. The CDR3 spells CASSSPYDYEQYF. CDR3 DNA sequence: TGTGCCAGCAGCTCCCCCTATGACTACGAGCAGTACTTC. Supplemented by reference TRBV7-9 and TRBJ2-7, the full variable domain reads DTGVSQNPRHKITKRGQNVTFRCDPISEHNRLYWYRQTLGQGPEFLTYFQNEAQLEKSRLLSDRFSAERPKGSFSTLEIQRTEQGDSAMYLCASSSPYDYEQYFGPGTRLTVT.

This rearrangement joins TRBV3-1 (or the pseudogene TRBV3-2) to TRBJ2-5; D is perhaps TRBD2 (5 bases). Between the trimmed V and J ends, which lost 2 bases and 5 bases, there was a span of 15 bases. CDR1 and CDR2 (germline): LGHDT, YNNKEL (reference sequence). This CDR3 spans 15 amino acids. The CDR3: CASSQHPEVSETQYF. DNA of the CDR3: TGTGCCAGCAGCCAACATCCGGAGGTTAGTGAGACCCAGTACTTC.

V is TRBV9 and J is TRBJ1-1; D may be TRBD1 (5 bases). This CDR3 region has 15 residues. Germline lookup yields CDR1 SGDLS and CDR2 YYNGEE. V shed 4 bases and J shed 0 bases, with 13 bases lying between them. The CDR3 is CASSPSGGMNTEAFF. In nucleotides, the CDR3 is TGTGCCAGCAGCCCGAGTGGGGGTATGAACACTGAAGCTTTCTTT. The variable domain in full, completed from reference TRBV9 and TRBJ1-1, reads DSGVTQTPKHLITATGQRVTLRCSPRSGDLSVYWYQQSLDQGLQFLIQYYNGEERAKGNILERFSAQQFPDLHSELNLSSLELGDSALYFCASSPSGGMNTEAFFGQGTRLTVV.

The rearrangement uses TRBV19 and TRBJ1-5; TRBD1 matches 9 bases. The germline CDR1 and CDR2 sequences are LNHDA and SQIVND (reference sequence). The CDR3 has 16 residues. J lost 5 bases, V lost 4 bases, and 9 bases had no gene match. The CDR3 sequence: CASSTLSTGGDQPQHF. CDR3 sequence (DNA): TGTGCCAGTAGTACTCTCTCGACAGGGGGTGATCAGCCCCAGCATTTT.

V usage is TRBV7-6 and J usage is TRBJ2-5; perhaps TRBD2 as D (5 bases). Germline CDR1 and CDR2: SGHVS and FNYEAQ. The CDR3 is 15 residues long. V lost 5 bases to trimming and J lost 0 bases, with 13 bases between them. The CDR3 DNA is TGTGCCAGCAGCCCTCCGGAGGAGTACCAAGAGACCCAGTACTTC. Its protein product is CASSPPEEYQETQYF.

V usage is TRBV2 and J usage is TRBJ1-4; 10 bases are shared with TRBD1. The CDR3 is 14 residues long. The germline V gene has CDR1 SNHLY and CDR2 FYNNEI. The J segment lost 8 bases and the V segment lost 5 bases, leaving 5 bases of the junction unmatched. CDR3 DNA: TGTGCCAGCAGTTCCGGGACAGGGGACGAAAAACTGTTTTTT. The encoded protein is CASSSGTGDEKLFF.

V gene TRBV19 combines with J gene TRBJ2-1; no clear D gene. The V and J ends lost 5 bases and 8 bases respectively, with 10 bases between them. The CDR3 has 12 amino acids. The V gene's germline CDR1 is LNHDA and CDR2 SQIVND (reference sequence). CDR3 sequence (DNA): TGTGCCAGTAGTCTCAGGTGGGATGAGCAGTTCTTC. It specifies CASSLRWDEQFF.

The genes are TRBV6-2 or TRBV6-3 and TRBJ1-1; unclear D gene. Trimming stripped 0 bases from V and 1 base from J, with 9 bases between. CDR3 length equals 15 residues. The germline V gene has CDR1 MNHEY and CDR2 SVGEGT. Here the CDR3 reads CASSYSPGANTEAFF. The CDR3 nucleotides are TGTGCCAGCAGTTACTCACCGGGAGCGAACACTGAAGCTTTCTTT.